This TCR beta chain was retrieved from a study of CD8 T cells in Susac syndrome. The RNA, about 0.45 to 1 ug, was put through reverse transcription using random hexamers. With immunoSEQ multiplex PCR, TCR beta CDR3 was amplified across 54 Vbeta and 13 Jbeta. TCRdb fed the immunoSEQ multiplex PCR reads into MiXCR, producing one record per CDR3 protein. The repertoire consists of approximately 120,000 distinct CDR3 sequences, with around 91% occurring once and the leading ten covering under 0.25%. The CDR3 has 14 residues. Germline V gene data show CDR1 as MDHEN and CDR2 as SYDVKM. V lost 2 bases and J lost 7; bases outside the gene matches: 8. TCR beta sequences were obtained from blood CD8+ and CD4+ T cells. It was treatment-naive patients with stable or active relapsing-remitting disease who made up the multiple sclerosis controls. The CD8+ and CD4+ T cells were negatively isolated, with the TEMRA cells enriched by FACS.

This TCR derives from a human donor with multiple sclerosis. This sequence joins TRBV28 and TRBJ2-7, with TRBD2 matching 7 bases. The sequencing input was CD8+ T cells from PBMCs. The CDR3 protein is CASSLRGGIREQYF. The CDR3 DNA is TGTGCCAGCAGTTTAAGGGGAGGGATTCGGGAGCAGTACTTC.